This T cell receptor (beta chain) derives from a study of OX40 agonist ivuxolimab in advanced cancers. Background on the study: Cohort: 65% to 90% men, mean age around 55, aged roughly 23 to 90. Participants could have had prior anti-PD-1, anti-PD-L1 or anti-CTLA-4 therapy, and around 40% had some.

TCRdb keeps only in-frame clones here, not all; method: immunoSEQ multiplex PCR. This sample has around 80,000 clones, with 70% to 90% found just once. Study outcomes and limitations: No determination was made of the antigen specificity of the expanded peripheral T cells.

On this clone itself: Its antigen is unknown.

The V segment lost 5 bases and the J segment 0 bases; nucleotides outside the gene matches: 10. Germline assignment: CDR1 PRHDT and CDR2 FYEKMQ (reference sequence). This CDR3 has 18 residues. This rearrangement joins TRBV13 to TRBJ1-3; TRBD1 aligns across 10 bases. This receptor was obtained from an adult with an advanced solid tumor such as melanoma, head and neck, liver or kidney cancer. The sequencing here drew on CD4+ or CD8+ T cells sorted from blood, taken in a trial of the OX40 agonist ivuxolimab. In DNA, the CDR3 is TGTGCCAGCAGCCCTCGACAGGGGGCCCTTAACTCTGGAAACACCATATATTTT. Translated, it gives CASSPRQGALNSGNTIYF. The complete variable domain, with remaining parts taken from reference TRBV13 and TRBJ1-3, reads AAGVIQSPRHLIKEKRETATLKCYPIPRHDTVYWYQQGPGQDPQFLISFYEKMQSDKGSIPDRFSAQQFSDYHSELNMSSLELGDSALYFCASSPRQGALNSGNTIYFGEGSWLTVV.